These 4 T cell receptor beta chains were sequenced from one sample in a study of T cell responses to AZD1222 COVID-19 vaccine. The protocol was immunoSEQ multiplex PCR, while the TCRdb copy is restricted to in-frame clones and leaves out a portion. This sample has approximately 140,000 clones, with around 90% found just once. The material sequenced was peripheral blood, taken on day 0 of AZD1222 vaccination. These TCRs come from an adult in good health.

The chain carries TRBV12-3 or TRBV12-4 and TRBJ2-1; TRBD2 matches 7 bases. The length of the CDR3 is 12 residues. The V gene end was trimmed by 5 bases and the J gene end by 10 bases; junction bases not matched to a gene: 5. The CDR3: CASSTTSWEQFF. CDR3 sequence (DNA): TGTGCCAGCAGTACGACTAGCTGGGAGCAGTTCTTC.

The chain recombines TRBV27 with TRBJ2-2; D could derive from TRBD1 or TRBD2 (5 bases each). Germline lookup yields CDR1 MNHEY and CDR2 SMNVEV (reference sequence). V gave up 4 bases and J gave up 3 bases, with 9 bases separating them. CDR3 length equals 14 residues. The CDR3 region has the DNA TGTGCCAGCAGTTCTTTGGGGGACACCGGGGAGCTGTTTTTT. Its protein product is CASSSLGDTGELFF.

V is TRBV19 and J is TRBJ2-1; 11 bases align to TRBD2. Trimming removed 6 bases from V and 9 bases from J; junction bases left unmatched: 7. The length of the CDR3 is 14 residues. The germline gives CDR1 LNHDA, CDR2 SQIVND (reference sequence). CDR3 loop: CASSLAGGIGEQFF. The CDR3 bases are TGTGCCAGTAGCTTAGCGGGGGGGATAGGTGAGCAGTTCTTC.

J is TRBJ2-1 and V is TRBV27; 9 bases map to TRBD2. The trim removed 2 bases at V and 0 bases at J, leaving 5 bases unmatched. The CDR3 has 17 amino acids. Germline-derived CDR1 and CDR2 are MNHEY and SMNVEV (reference sequence). The CDR3 region has the DNA TGTGCCAGCAGTTTAACTAGCGGGTTTTACTCCTACAATGAGCAGTTCTTC. Its translation: CASSLTSGFYSYNEQFF.